Each of the 17 T cell receptor beta chains below was sequenced from the same sample in a study of shared clonotypes between healthy human individuals. Assay: immunoSEQ multiplex PCR; the TCRdb copy retains only in-frame clones and omits some. Of around 940,000 clones in the sample, 76% were seen once. Sequencing was carried out using memory CD4+ T cells sorted from blood. The subset: CD45RA-negative fraction. These receptors came from a man in his late teens or twenties in good health.

About this clone itself: The junction does not match germline at one end; this may be a read error. The chain uses TRBV7-2 and TRBJ1-4; D is unresolved. The CDR3 has 13 amino acids. Germline CDR1 SGHTA, CDR2 FQGNSA. The CDR3 DNA sequence: TGTGCCACCAGCAGAGGTCAGAATGAAAAACTGTTTTTT. Amino acid sequence: CATSRGQNEKLFF.

The genes are TRBV28 and TRBJ1-1; maybe TRBD1 (5 bases). Germline values: CDR1 MDHEN, CDR2 SYDVKM. Trimming stripped 7 bases from V and 0 bases from J, with 15 bases between. The CDR3 extends over 15 amino acids. The CDR3 here is CASKKPRQLNTEAFF. CDR3 nucleotides: TGTGCCAGCAAAAAACCCCGACAGCTGAACACTGAAGCTTTCTTT. Full variable domain (remainder filled in from reference TRBV28 and TRBJ1-1): DVKVTQSSRYLVKRTGEKVFLECVQDMDHENMFWYRQDPGLGLRLIYFSYDVKMKEKGDIPEGYSVSREKKERFSLILESASTNQTSMYLCASKKPRQLNTEAFFGQGTRLTVV.

The rearrangement joins TRBV30 to TRBJ1-2; D might be TRBD1 (6 bases). V lost 8 bases, J lost 6 bases, and 16 bases lay in between. This CDR3 contains 12 residues. CDR1 and CDR2 from the germline V gene are GTSNPN and SVGIG (reference sequence). In nucleotides, the CDR3 is TGTGCCCGGTCACAGGGCGTGGATGGCTACACCTTC. Translation gives CARSQGVDGYTF.

V and J are TRBV11-2 and TRBJ2-1; D unclear. Per the germline V gene, CDR1 is SGHAT and CDR2 is FQNNGV. The V end was cut by 2 bases, the J end by 6 bases, with 8 bases between. This CDR3 has 13 residues. DNA for the CDR3: TGTGCCAGCAGCTTAAGACTTACCAATGAGCAGTTCTTC. It is translated as CASSLRLTNEQFF. Full variable domain (outside the CDR3, taken from reference TRBV11-2 and TRBJ2-1): EAGVAQSPRYKIIEKRQSVAFWCNPISGHATLYWYQQILGQGPKLLIQFQNNGVVDDSQLPKDRFSAERLKGVDSTLKIQPAKLEDSAVYLCASSLRLTNEQFFGPGTRLTVL.

In this sample, this clone turned up once. The CDR3 loop is CAISGSGSAYEQYF. The CDR3 nucleotides read TGTGCCATCAGTGGTAGCGGGAGCGCCTACGAGCAGTACTTC. The chain has TRBV10-3 and TRBJ2-7; 9 positions agree with TRBD2. The trim removed 4 bases at V and 2 bases at J, leaving 3 bases unmatched. CDR3 length: 14 amino acids. Germline V gives CDR1 ENHRY, CDR2 SYGVKD.

CDR3 coding DNA: TGTGCCAGCAGTGAACGGGCAGGGAACACTGAAGCTTTCTTT. It yields the protein CASSERAGNTEAFF. This chain links TRBV6-1 with TRBJ1-1; no firm D call. Trimming took 2 bases from V and 1 from J, leaving 8 bases between them. The CDR3 has 14 residues. Germline CDR1 MNHNS, CDR2 SASEGT.

The chain recombines TRBV2 with TRBJ2-7; 9 nucleotides align to TRBD1. V dropped 4 bases and J dropped 2; count of bases not matched to a gene: 6. The CDR3 is made up of 15 amino acids. Germline V gene sequence: CDR1 SNHLY, CDR2 FYNNEI. CDR3: CASSGGTGRAYEQYF. Written as DNA, the CDR3 is TGTGCCAGCAGTGGGGGGACAGGGAGGGCCTACGAGCAGTACTTC.

This clone was detected many times. This chain connects TRBV6-5 to TRBJ2-5; no firm D call. V shed 2 bases and J shed 5 bases, with 12 bases lying between them. The CDR3 runs 14 residues. Germline CDR1 is MNHEY and CDR2 is SVGAGI. The chain's CDR3 is CASSYVGNEETQYF. The CDR3 region has the DNA TGTGCCAGCAGTTACGTGGGTAACGAGGAGACCCAGTACTTC.

This clone was seen a handful of times. The chain has TRBV2 and TRBJ2-5; 9 nucleotides match TRBD1. In germline, CDR1 is SNHLY, CDR2 FYNNEI. V shed 4 bases and J 6 bases; nucleotides not matched to a gene: 6. The CDR3 contains 14 residues. The CDR3 is CASSGDRARQTQYF. In nucleotides, the CDR3 is TGTGCCAGCAGTGGGGACAGGGCTAGACAGACCCAGTACTTC.

On this clone itself: This sample also contains other DNA sequences that code for the same CDR3. The V gene is TRBV19, the J gene TRBJ2-1; D is perhaps TRBD1 (6 bases). CDR1 is LNHDA and CDR2 is SQIVND in the germline V gene (reference sequence). The CDR3 loop spans 13 amino acids. The V end lost 6 bases, the J end lost 3 bases, and 9 bases lay between the germline ends. The CDR3 nucleotides read TGTGCCAGTAGCCCCAGGGGCTACAATGAGCAGTTCTTC. This translates into CASSPRGYNEQFF.

The chain couples TRBV11-3 to TRBJ2-7; D gene unclear. Germline CDR1 is SGHNT and CDR2 is YENEEA. This CDR3 has 13 amino acids. V lost 1 base and J 3 bases, leaving 7 bases between the germline ends. The CDR3 nucleotides are TGTGCCAGCAGCTTAGGACCCCACTACGAGCAGTACTTC. Encoded protein: CASSLGPHYEQYF. Variable domain in full (rest from reference TRBV11-3 and TRBJ2-7): EAGVVQSPRYKIIEKKQPVAFWCNPISGHNTLYWYLQNLGQGPELLIRYENEEAVDDSQLPKDRFSAERLKGVDSTLKIQPAELGDSAVYLCASSLGPHYEQYFGPGTRLTVT.

V is TRBV30 and J is TRBJ2-3; 13 positions agree with TRBD2. J was trimmed by 5 bases and V by 2 bases; bases with no gene match: 10. The CDR3 totals 17 residues. Germline V CDR1 and CDR2: GTSNPN, SVGIG (reference sequence). Here the CDR3 DNA reads TGTGCCTGGAGTCTGAAACTAGCGGGGGGGCCAAGAGATACGCAGTATTTT. It codes for CAWSLKLAGGPRDTQYF.

CDR3 sequence reads: CASSPDPTESQHF. The CDR3 DNA follows: TGTGCCAGCTCACCAGATCCCACGGAATCTCAGCATTTT. The chain employs TRBV18 and TRBJ1-5; D uncertain. The ends were cut back, 2 bases at V and 13 bases at J, with 15 bases in the middle. The CDR3 spans 13 residues. Germline CDR1 is KGHSH and CDR2 is LQKENI. Variable domain in full (rest from reference TRBV18 and TRBJ1-5): NAGVMQNPRHLVRRRGQEARLRCSPMKGHSHVYWYRQLPEEGLKFMVYLQKENIIDESGMPKERFSAEFPKEGPSILRIQQVVRGDSAAYFCASSPDPTESQHFGDGTRLSIL.

This clone came up a few times. The chain employs TRBV6-6 and TRBJ2-3; the match to TRBD1 covers 8 bases. V trimming: 7 bases; J trimming: 3 bases; junction bases outside the gene matches: 9. The CDR3 is 15 amino acids. Germline V lookup: CDR1 MNHNY, CDR2 SVGAGI (reference sequence). CDR3 in DNA: TGTGCCAGCACCCTAATCAGGGGGCGTACAGATACGCAGTATTTT. Amino acids: CASTLIRGRTDTQYF.

V gene TRBV6-6 combines with J gene TRBJ1-2, with D unclear. The CDR3 runs to 12 residues. CDR1 and CDR2 from the germline V gene are MNHNY and SVGAGI (reference sequence). V was cut by 0 bases and J by 6 bases, with 5 bases left in between. The CDR3 nucleotides are TGTGCCAGCAGTTACTCCCAGAATGGCTACACCTTC. Its translation is CASSYSQNGYTF.

The V call is TRBV2, the J call TRBJ2-3; D unclear. Germline CDR1 is SNHLY and CDR2 is FYNNEI. The length of the CDR3 is 14 residues. V was clipped by 7 bases and J by 2 bases, with 13 bases between them. In DNA form, the CDR3 reads TGTGCCAGCACCCGCCTCGACCCCACAGATACGCAGTATTTT. Protein product: CASTRLDPTDTQYF. Using reference TRBV2 and TRBJ2-3 for the parts outside the CDR3, the full variable domain is EPEVTQTPSHQVTQMGQEVILRCVPISNHLYFYWYRQILGQKVEFLVSFYNNEISEKSEIFDDQFSVERPDGSNFTLKIRSTKLEDSAMYFCASTRLDPTDTQYFGPGTRLTVL.

V and J are TRBV9 and TRBJ1-1, with TRBD1 as a possible D gene (6 bases). Germline CDR1 and CDR2: SGDLS and YYNGEE. Deletions cut 3 bases from V and 5 bases from J, with 14 bases between. CDR3 length: 14 residues. The DNA for the CDR3 is TGTGCCAGCAGCGGTGGACAGAGGTTAACTGAAGCTTTCTTT. This encodes CASSGGQRLTEAFF.